This TCR beta chain was sequenced for a study of blood T cell repertoires in COVID-19. The germline CDR1 and CDR2 sequences are MNHEY and SVGAGI. This CDR3 region has 15 residues. The J segment lost 6 bases and the V segment lost 2 bases, leaving 1 base of the junction unmatched. In the original workflow: Scientists estimated how many nucleated cells there were by amplifying reference gene primers. Sequenced by immunoSEQ multiplex PCR; TCRdb stores in-frame clones only, minus some. V, J and clone size derive from that table, while D and trimming were established from the DNA sequence. The table lists approximately 250,000 clones, less than 90% of them singletons, with approximately 2% in the top ten. With respect to this clone: Within the sample, other DNA sequences also encode this same CDR3.

The TCR originated in a man between 25 and 39 years old with active or convalescent COVID-19. This rearrangement joins TRBV6-5 to TRBJ2-2; TRBD2 matches 12 bases. Material: peripheral blood. As DNA, the CDR3 is TGTGCCAGCAGTTACGCTAGCGGGGGGGCCGGGGAGCTGTTTTTT. It codes for CASSYASGGAGELFF.